One sample yielded the 30 T cell receptor beta chains listed below, sequenced in a study of T cell responses to AZD1222 COVID-19 vaccine. Produced via immunoSEQ multiplex PCR; TCRdb's table is partial and in-frame only. The sample lists some 87,000 clones; approximately 92% were seen once. The sequenced sample was peripheral blood, obtained on day 0 of AZD1222 vaccination. Receptors originate from an adult in good health.

This chain connects TRBV7-3 to TRBJ1-1; D gene ambiguous. CDR1 is SGHTA, CDR2 FQGTGA, per germline. V was clipped by 5 bases and J by 1 base, with 11 bases between them. This CDR3 is built from 14 residues. CDR3 coding DNA: TGTGCCAGCAGCCTAGGACGGCAGAACACTGAAGCTTTCTTT. It codes for CASSLGRQNTEAFF.

The V gene is TRBV7-9, the J gene TRBJ2-3, with D possibly being TRBD2 (5 bases). V was clipped by 3 bases and J by 5 bases, with 15 bases between them. CDR3 length: 15 residues. In germline, CDR1 is SEHNR, CDR2 FQNEAQ (reference sequence). CDR3 DNA sequence: TGTGCCAGCAGCTTCCTAGCTAATTTTGAAGATACGCAGTATTTT. Translation gives CASSFLANFEDTQYF. Together with reference TRBV7-9 and TRBJ2-3, the CDR3 gives the full variable domain: DTGVSQNPRHKITKRGQNVTFRCDPISEHNRLYWYRQTLGQGPEFLTYFQNEAQLEKSRLLSDRFSAERPKGSFSTLEIQRTEQGDSAMYLCASSFLANFEDTQYFGPGTRLTVL.

The rearrangement uses TRBV4-2 and TRBJ2-7; TRBD1 matches 9 bases. V lost 0 bases, J lost 5 bases, and 8 bases stayed unmatched. The CDR3 totals 16 residues. Germline CDR1 is LGHNA and CDR2 is YNFKEQ. The chain's CDR3 is CASSQDPGQGIDEQYF. In DNA form, the CDR3 reads TGTGCCAGCAGCCAAGACCCGGGACAGGGAATTGACGAGCAGTACTTC.

V and J are TRBV3-1 (or the pseudogene TRBV3-2) and TRBJ1-2; D may be TRBD1 (5 bases). CDR1 LGHDT and CDR2 YNNKEL come from the germline V gene (reference sequence). This CDR3 spans 13 amino acids. Trimming stripped 0 bases from V and 7 bases from J, with 9 bases between. CDR3 sequence reads: CASSQETRAGYTF. In DNA form, the CDR3 reads TGTGCCAGCAGCCAAGAAACCAGGGCTGGCTACACCTTC.

The chain carries TRBV9 and TRBJ1-2; 10 bases align to TRBD1. J lost 6 bases, V lost 0 bases, and 5 bases had no gene match. This CDR3 region has 15 residues. Germline assignment: CDR1 SGDLS and CDR2 YYNGEE. The CDR3 sequence is CASSVEGGTGDGYTF. The CDR3, as DNA: TGTGCCAGCAGCGTAGAGGGAGGGACAGGGGATGGCTACACCTTC. Using reference TRBV9 and TRBJ1-2 for the parts outside the CDR3, the full variable domain is DSGVTQTPKHLITATGQRVTLRCSPRSGDLSVYWYQQSLDQGLQFLIQYYNGEERAKGNILERFSAQQFPDLHSELNLSSLELGDSALYFCASSVEGGTGDGYTFGSGTRLTVV.

The rearrangement uses TRBV20-1 and TRBJ2-3; D gene ambiguous. V was pared by 6 bases and J by 6 bases, with 10 bases between. Germline loops: CDR1 DFQATT, CDR2 SNEGSKA (reference sequence). This CDR3 comprises 11 residues. As DNA, the CDR3 is TGCAGTGCCGGATACAGCGATACGCAGTATTTT. This gives the protein CSAGYSDTQYF.

The chain uses TRBV7-3 and TRBJ2-2, with D possibly being TRBD1 (6 bases). The V end was cut by 4 bases, the J end by 6 bases, with 12 bases between. Germline V gene lookup returns CDR1 SGHTA and CDR2 FQGTGA. CDR3 size: 14 residues. The chain's CDR3 is CASSSQTGSGELFF. CDR3 nucleotide sequence: TGTGCCAGCAGCTCCCAAACAGGGTCCGGGGAGCTGTTTTTT.

The rearrangement joins TRBV13 to TRBJ2-3, with 8 positions matching TRBD2. The CDR3 is 15 amino acids. J was trimmed by 6 bases and V by 4 bases; bases with no gene match: 9. Per germline, CDR1 PRHDT and CDR2 FYEKMQ (reference sequence). In DNA, the CDR3 is TGTGCCAGCAGCTCCCCTAGCGGGTCGAGGGATACGCAGTATTTT. This translates into CASSSPSGSRDTQYF.

The genes are TRBV28 and TRBJ2-1; perhaps D is TRBD1 or TRBD2 (5 bases each). This CDR3 is 13 amino acids long. V gave up 4 bases and J gave up 9 bases, with 13 bases separating them. CDR1 and CDR2 (germline): MDHEN, SYDVKM. In DNA form, the CDR3 reads TGTGCCAGCAGTTCCTCCTGGGGGATTGAGCAGTTCTTC. Amino acids: CASSSSWGIEQFF. The full variable domain, rest sourced from reference TRBV28 and TRBJ2-1, is DVKVTQSSRYLVKRTGEKVFLECVQDMDHENMFWYRQDPGLGLRLIYFSYDVKMKEKGDIPEGYSVSREKKERFSLILESASTNQTSMYLCASSSSWGIEQFFGPGTRLTVL.

This rearrangement joins TRBV5-1 to TRBJ2-5; D ambiguous. The germline V gene encodes CDR1 SGHRS and CDR2 YFSETQ. This CDR3 comprises 13 residues. Deletions cut 1 base from V and 5 bases from J, with 9 bases between. The CDR3 nucleotides read TGCGCCAGCAGCTTGTGGGTGGGGGAGACCCAGTACTTC. Translating gives CASSLWVGETQYF.

V and J are TRBV19 and TRBJ1-5; no clear D. This CDR3 has 13 residues. The V end was cut by 1 base, the J end by 6 bases, with 7 bases between. Germline CDR1 LNHDA, CDR2 SQIVND (reference sequence). CDR3 in amino acids: CASSIVGSQPQHF. The CDR3 region has the DNA TGTGCCAGTAGTATAGTGGGAAGTCAGCCCCAGCATTTT.

V and J are TRBV28 and TRBJ2-7; 7 bases match TRBD2. Germline lookup yields CDR1 MDHEN and CDR2 SYDVKM. Losses at the gene ends were 8 bases for V and 2 bases for J; bases not matched to a gene: 9. The CDR3 has 14 amino acids. CDR3 coding DNA: TGTGCCAGCTCGCAGGGACTACTAACCTACGAGCAGTACTTC. Its protein product is CASSQGLLTYEQYF.

This clone was seen once. The chain recombines TRBV7-9 with TRBJ1-5, with D perhaps TRBD1 (5 bases). Germline V gives CDR1 SEHNR, CDR2 FQNEAQ (reference sequence). The V end was cut by 5 bases, the J end by 7 bases, with 12 bases between. The CDR3 sequence is 13 residues long. The CDR3 coding sequence is TGTGCCAGCAGCCTCGAAAGGGGCCAGCCCCAGCATTTT. This gives the protein CASSLERGQPQHF.

This clone has ten or more counts. The genes are TRBV4-2 and TRBJ1-2; D might be TRBD1 (6 bases). Germline CDR1 LGHNA, CDR2 YNFKEQ. Deletions cut 4 bases from V and 2 bases from J, with 14 bases between. CDR3 size: 15 residues. This chain's CDR3 is CASSPPTGPNYGYTF. CDR3 DNA sequence: TGTGCCAGCAGCCCCCCGACAGGCCCAAACTATGGCTACACCTTC.

This chain links TRBV27 with TRBJ2-7; 8 bases match TRBD1. The V segment lost 6 bases and the J segment 0 bases; nucleotides outside the gene matches: 7. In germline, CDR1 is MNHEY, CDR2 SMNVEV (reference sequence). The CDR3 runs to 15 residues. The CDR3 region has the DNA TGTGCCAGCAGCCACCGGGACAGGTCCTCCTACGAGCAGTACTTC. This codes for CASSHRDRSSYEQYF.

This chain connects TRBV15 to TRBJ1-2; TRBD1 agrees at 7 bases. V dropped 2 bases and J dropped 4; count of bases not matched to a gene: 10. CDR3 length equals 16 residues. Germline V gene sequence: CDR1 LNHNV, CDR2 YYDKDF (reference sequence). CDR3 in DNA: TGTGCCACCAGCAGATTGACCGGGACAGACTTCTATGGCTACACCTTC. Amino acids: CATSRLTGTDFYGYTF.

J is TRBJ1-6 and V is TRBV5-8; perhaps TRBD1 as D (5 bases). Germline V CDR1 and CDR2: SGHTS, YDEGEE. This CDR3 has 14 residues. Trimming left V 0 bases short and J 4 bases short, with 5 bases between. CDR3: CASSLAGYNSPLHF. The CDR3 region has the DNA TGTGCCAGCAGCTTGGCAGGGTATAATTCACCCCTCCACTTT.

The chain uses TRBV6-5 and TRBJ1-2; tentatively, D is TRBD1 (6 bases). Germline V lookup: CDR1 MNHEY, CDR2 SVGAGI. CDR3 length: 14 amino acids. V dropped 6 bases and J dropped 3 bases, with 14 bases sitting between them. Here the CDR3 reads CASREGGGHYGYTF. The CDR3 DNA reads TGTGCCAGCAGGGAGGGGGGGGGCCACTATGGCTACACCTTC.

The chain carries TRBV7-2 and TRBJ2-7; D may be TRBD2 (6 bases). Trimming took 4 bases from V and 4 from J, leaving 20 bases between them. This CDR3 is built from 16 residues. Germline V gene lookup returns CDR1 SGHTA and CDR2 FQGNSA. CDR3: CASSSGVPWWAYEQYF. In nucleotides, the CDR3 is TGTGCCAGCAGCTCGGGGGTACCGTGGTGGGCTTACGAGCAGTACTTC.

The J gene is TRBJ2-5, the V gene TRBV18, with 12 bases matching TRBD2. Trimming at V came to 3 bases and at J to 4 bases, leaving 3 bases not matched to a gene. Germline CDR1 and CDR2: KGHSH and LQKENI. The CDR3 consists of 15 residues. CDR3: CASSPMGLAGETQYF. The CDR3 bases are TGTGCCAGCTCACCCATGGGACTAGCGGGAGAGACCCAGTACTTC.

V usage is TRBV5-1 and J usage is TRBJ2-7, with TRBD2 matching 12 bases. Germline lookup yields CDR1 SGHRS and CDR2 YFSETQ. There are 15 residues in the CDR3. The junction had 2 bases not matched to a gene; V was cut back by 4 bases and J by 0 bases. CDR3 DNA: TGCGCCAGCAGCATGGGACTAGCGGGCTCCTACGAGCAGTACTTC. Encoded protein: CASSMGLAGSYEQYF.

This sequence joins TRBV12-3 or TRBV12-4 and TRBJ1-4, with TRBD1 identical over 8 bases. Trimming took 5 bases from V and 8 from J; bases not matched to a gene: 4. This CDR3 contains 13 residues. The chain's CDR3 is CASSQGAVEKLFF. The CDR3 DNA sequence: TGTGCCAGCAGTCAGGGGGCAGTCGAAAAACTGTTTTTT.

The CDR3 DNA follows: TGTGCCAGCAGTTCACCGACTAGCTACTACGAGCAGTACTTC. Protein sequence: CASSSPTSYYEQYF. The V call is TRBV28, the J call TRBJ2-7, with 7 positions matching TRBD2. Germline-derived CDR1 and CDR2 are MDHEN and SYDVKM. Trimming took 4 bases from V and 3 from J; bases not matched to a gene: 6. The CDR3 has 14 residues.

The chain joins TRBV5-6 to TRBJ2-7, with 9 bases that match TRBD2. Per the germline V gene, CDR1 is SGHDT and CDR2 is YYEEEE. The CDR3 runs 14 residues. Trimming took 4 bases from V and 2 from J; bases not matched to a gene: 4. CDR3 residues: CASSPSGTPYEQYF. In DNA form, the CDR3 reads TGTGCCAGCAGCCCTAGCGGGACCCCCTACGAGCAGTACTTC.

This chain links TRBV3-1 (or the pseudogene TRBV3-2) with TRBJ1-1; weak D call: TRBD1 (6 bases). V lost 0 bases, J lost 1 base, and 9 bases lay in between. The germline V gene has CDR1 LGHDT and CDR2 YNNKEL (reference sequence). The CDR3 extends over 15 amino acids. As DNA, the CDR3 is TGTGCCAGCAGCCAAGACTTAGGGGGGAACACTGAAGCTTTCTTT. It yields the protein CASSQDLGGNTEAFF.

CDR3 in amino acids: CASSLVPWGGNEQFF. CDR3 in DNA: TGTGCCAGCAGCTTAGTCCCTTGGGGGGGTAATGAGCAGTTCTTC. The chain has TRBV11-1 and TRBJ2-1, with TRBD2 matching 7 bases. The V and J ends lost 1 base and 7 bases, in that order; junction bases with no gene match: 7. There are 15 residues in the CDR3. The germline gives CDR1 SGHAT, CDR2 FQDESV (reference sequence).

The rearrangement links TRBV15 to TRBJ2-7; 10 nucleotides agree with TRBD2. Trimming cost V 5 bases and J 7 bases; bases outside gene matches: 5. The CDR3 length is 13 residues. Germline V lookup: CDR1 LNHNV, CDR2 YYDKDF (reference sequence). CDR3 sequence reads: CATSLAGVGEQYF. CDR3 DNA sequence: TGTGCCACCAGCCTAGCGGGAGTAGGGGAGCAGTACTTC.

The chain employs TRBV5-4 and TRBJ1-2; 7 bases agree with TRBD1. Germline CDR1 and CDR2: SGHNT and YYREEE (reference sequence). V dropped 5 bases and J dropped 4; count of bases not matched to a gene: 2. The CDR3 is 12 residues long. CDR3 amino acids: CASRRDSYGYTF. The CDR3, as DNA: TGTGCCAGCAGACGGGACAGCTATGGCTACACCTTC.

The chain has TRBV5-1 and TRBJ2-2; D is unclear. Trimming removed 1 base from V and 4 bases from J, with 5 bases in between. The CDR3 has 13 amino acids. Germline V lookup: CDR1 SGHRS, CDR2 YFSETQ. This CDR3 reads CASSLRITGELFF. As DNA, the CDR3 is TGCGCCAGCAGCTTGAGAATCACCGGGGAGCTGTTTTTT.

This sequence joins TRBV28 and TRBJ1-5; D is undetermined. V lost 3 bases and J lost 0, with 6 bases in between. The CDR3 sequence is 14 residues long. Germline V gene sequence: CDR1 MDHEN, CDR2 SYDVKM. The CDR3 protein is CASSLQYSNQPQHF. In nucleotides, the CDR3 is TGTGCCAGCAGTTTGCAGTATAGCAATCAGCCCCAGCATTTT.